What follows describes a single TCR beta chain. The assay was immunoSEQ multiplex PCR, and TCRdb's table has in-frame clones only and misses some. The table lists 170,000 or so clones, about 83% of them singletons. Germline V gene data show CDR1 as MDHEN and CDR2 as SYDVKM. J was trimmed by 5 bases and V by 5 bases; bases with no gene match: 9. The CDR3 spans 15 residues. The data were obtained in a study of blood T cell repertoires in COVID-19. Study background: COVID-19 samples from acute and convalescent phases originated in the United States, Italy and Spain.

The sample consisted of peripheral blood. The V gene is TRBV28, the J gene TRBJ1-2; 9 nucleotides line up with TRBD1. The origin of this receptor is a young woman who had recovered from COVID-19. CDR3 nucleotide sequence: TGTGCCAGCAGTGGGGTTCCGGGACAGGGTTATGGCTACACCTTC. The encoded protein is CASSGVPGQGYGYTF.